The 3 T cell receptor beta chains in this list originate from one sample, sequenced in a study of shared clonotypes between healthy human individuals. Clones were read by immunoSEQ multiplex PCR, and TCRdb kept only the in-frame ones, dropping some. The table has about 2.2 million clones, just over 90% seen once. It was CD45RO-negative cells, positively selected for CCR7, that made up naive CD8 cells, with terminally differentiated effector memory CD45RA+ cells excluded. Source material: naive CD8+ T cells from PBMCs. The receptors come from a man younger than 35 in good health. Some clones in this sample may be carry-over from other donors' samples.

V is TRBV15 and J is TRBJ2-5, with no clear D. Trimming cost V 3 bases and J 0 bases, with 14 bases left between them. Germline V gene lookup returns CDR1 LNHNV and CDR2 YYDKDF (reference sequence). The CDR3 has 16 amino acids. The CDR3 here is CATSSGYGSDQETQYF. CDR3 nucleotide sequence: TGTGCCACCAGCAGTGGGTATGGTTCGGACCAAGAGACCCAGTACTTC.

This chain connects TRBV15 to TRBJ2-3, with D possibly TRBD2 on 6 matching bases. CDR3 length: 15 amino acids. V was shortened by 5 bases and J by 1 base, with 13 bases between the two germline ends. Looked up from germline, CDR1 is LNHNV and CDR2 is YYDKDF (reference sequence). CDR3 bases: TGTGCCACCAGCCGGGGGACGGGAGGCACAGATACGCAGTATTTT. Residues: CATSRGTGGTDTQYF.

DNA for the CDR3: TGCAGCGTTGAGGGGCCACTAGCCAGTGAGCAGTACTTC. Protein sequence: CSVEGPLASEQYF. The chain joins TRBV29-1 to TRBJ2-7, with a weak D call TRBD2 (6 bases). Between the trimmed V and J ends, which lost 3 bases and 7 bases, there was a span of 16 bases. The CDR3 is made up of 13 amino acids. Germline-derived CDR1 and CDR2 are SQVTM and ANQGSEA.